This T cell receptor beta chain comes out of a study of T cell responses to AZD1222 COVID-19 vaccine. This clone showed up just once. The V gene's germline CDR1 is LNHDA and CDR2 SQIVND (reference sequence). Trimming removed 7 bases from V and 0 bases from J, with 9 bases in between. This CDR3 contains 13 residues. Clones were sequenced by immunoSEQ multiplex PCR, and TCRdb holds only the in-frame ones, with some missing. This sample has around 130,000 clones, with 92% found just once. The sequence was obtained from an adult who received the AZD1222 COVID-19 vaccine. Sequenced material: peripheral blood, taken 28 days after the second AZD1222 dose. V gene TRBV19 combines with J gene TRBJ1-1; TRBD1 might be the D (6 bases). CDR3 protein: CASKGHLNTEAFF. CDR3 coding DNA: TGTGCCAGTAAGGGACACTTGAACACTGAAGCTTTCTTT.